The subject of this entry is one T cell receptor (beta chain). This record comes from a study of cytomegalovirus exposure and HLA in healthy donors. PCR employed 60 Vbeta and 13 Jbeta primers. Data came from immunoSEQ multiplex PCR; TCRdb stores just in-frame clones and leaves some out. The profile covers roughly 160,000 clones, with almost 75% appearing a single time and 5.4% taken by the ten largest. The CDR3 spans 18 residues. Germline V lookup: CDR1 LNHDA, CDR2 SQIVND (reference sequence). Trimming took 1 base from V and 2 from J, leaving 21 bases between them. The clonotype was recovered from a woman aged 18-29 years in good health and CMV-seropositive. Input material: PBMCs. The J gene is TRBJ2-7, the V gene TRBV19, with D possibly being TRBD1 (6 bases). CDR3 in amino acids: CASSIGRLQGNHPYEQYF. In DNA form, the CDR3 reads TGTGCCAGTAGTATAGGCCGCCTACAGGGAAACCACCCCTACGAGCAGTACTTC.